Below are 16 T cell receptor beta chains sequenced from a single sample in a study of blood T cell dynamics during melanoma immunotherapy (dated by TCRdb to the early 2020s). The protocol used for the library was the immunoSEQ multiplex PCR assay. TCRdb took this table from immuneACCESS and kept in-frame rearrangements with V and J called. Such tables lack part of the clones; where checked against another copy, unresolved V genes explain under half of the gap, and the rest is unexplained. The sample includes about 20,000 clones, with about 90% observed a single time. 0.95% to 1.5% of the sample is in the top ten clones. The time point tag for this specimen amounts to: pre-treatment baseline. Here the sequenced sample was blood, taken from a patient treated with checkpoint blockade. These receptors originate from a human donor with melanoma.

This clone was detected only a few times. CDR3 bases: TGTGCCAGCAGTCCCGACAGGGTCCGCACAGATACGCAGTATTTT. Translated, it gives CASSPDRVRTDTQYF. The chain couples TRBV5-8 to TRBJ2-3; TRBD1 matches at 7 bases. There are 15 residues in the CDR3. Per the germline V gene, CDR1 is SGHTS and CDR2 is YDEGEE. Losses at the gene ends were 5 bases for V and 1 base for J; bases not matched to a gene: 7. Drawing the rest from reference TRBV5-8 and TRBJ2-3, the complete variable domain is EAGVTQSPTHLIKTRGQQATLRCSPISGHTSVYWYQQALGLGLQFLLWYDEGEERNRGNFPPRFSGRQFPNYSSELNVNALELEDSALYLCASSPDRVRTDTQYFGPGTRLTVL.

The sample holds one count of this clone. This chain uses TRBV6-6 with TRBJ2-5; TRBD2 is a possible D gene (6 bases). CDR3 length: 14 amino acids. V was pared by 4 bases and J by 0 bases, with 9 bases between. The germline V gene encodes CDR1 MNHNY and CDR2 SVGAGI (reference sequence). The chain's CDR3 is CASSFGGDQETQYF. CDR3 nucleotides: TGTGCCAGCAGTTTTGGAGGGGACCAAGAGACCCAGTACTTC.

The chain has TRBV5-6 and TRBJ1-2; the D gene is possibly TRBD1 (6 bases). Deletions cut 4 bases from V and 11 bases from J, with 18 bases between. Germline assignment: CDR1 SGHDT and CDR2 YYEEEE. The CDR3 has 13 amino acids. The CDR3 is CASSPFNREGYTF. In nucleotides, the CDR3 is TGTGCCAGCAGCCCCTTCAACAGGGAGGGATACACCTTC.

The chain couples TRBV7-9 to TRBJ2-5; D is perhaps TRBD2 (7 bases). Germline-derived CDR1 and CDR2 are SEHNR and FQNEAQ (reference sequence). The ends were cut back, 1 base at V and 4 bases at J, with 13 bases in the middle. CDR3 length: 15 residues. In DNA, the CDR3 is TGTGCCAGCAGCTTAGGTCCCGGGGGGCTAGAGACCCAGTACTTC. The encoded protein is CASSLGPGGLETQYF.

V is TRBV19 and J is TRBJ1-6; D is possibly TRBD1 (5 bases). The V end was cut by 3 bases, the J end by 10 bases, with 13 bases between. CDR3 length: 14 amino acids. Germline V gives CDR1 LNHDA, CDR2 SQIVND (reference sequence). Here the CDR3 reads CASSMTDGSSPLHF. The CDR3 DNA sequence: TGTGCCAGTAGTATGACAGACGGGAGCTCACCCCTCCACTTT.

V is TRBV2 and J is TRBJ2-2; 11 positions match TRBD2. The junction had 10 bases not matched to a gene; V was cut back by 5 bases and J by 5 bases. Germline V gene data show CDR1 as SNHLY and CDR2 as FYNNEI. The CDR3 has 17 residues. CDR3 bases: TGTGCCAGCAGTAATCGACTAGCGGGGTCCGGGACCGGGGAGCTGTTTTTT. It encodes CASSNRLAGSGTGELFF.

The chain uses TRBV7-9 and TRBJ1-2; 10 nucleotides match TRBD1. The germline V gene encodes CDR1 SEHNR and CDR2 FQNEAQ (reference sequence). J lost 8 bases, V lost 5 bases, and 8 bases had no gene match. This CDR3 is built from 14 residues. CDR3 DNA: TGTGCCAGCAGCCCGACGACAGGGGGCCTAGGCTACACCTTC. Translated, it gives CASSPTTGGLGYTF. Looking up the rest from reference TRBV7-9 and TRBJ1-2 gives the full variable domain: DTGVSQNPRHKITKRGQNVTFRCDPISEHNRLYWYRQTLGQGPEFLTYFQNEAQLEKSRLLSDRFSAERPKGSFSTLEIQRTEQGDSAMYLCASSPTTGGLGYTFGSGTRLTVV.

A single count supports this clone. Here the CDR3 DNA reads TGCGCCAGCAGTGATGGGGGGCGCCGGACCGGGGAGCTGTTTTTT. Translated, it gives CASSDGGRRTGELFF. The chain carries TRBV10-2 and TRBJ2-2; D is possibly TRBD1 or TRBD2 (6 bases each). Trimming stripped 3 bases from V and 5 bases from J, with 13 bases between. The CDR3 spans 15 residues. Germline V gene data show CDR1 as WSHSY and CDR2 as SAAADI.

The chain uses TRBV5-1 and TRBJ1-1; 10 bases are a match to TRBD1. CDR1 and CDR2 (germline): SGHRS, YFSETQ. Trimming at V came to 0 bases and at J to 4 bases, leaving 6 bases not matched to a gene. This CDR3 has 16 amino acids. DNA of the CDR3: TGCGCCAGCAGCTTGGCGACAGGGGGCTTGGGCACTGAAGCTTTCTTT. This translates into CASSLATGGLGTEAFF.

J is TRBJ2-7 and V is TRBV5-6, with a possible D match to TRBD2 (5 bases). Trimming stripped 4 bases from V and 2 bases from J, with 16 bases between. Germline V gives CDR1 SGHDT, CDR2 YYEEEE. The CDR3 consists of 15 residues. The CDR3 loop reads CASSPHPGKTYEQYF. CDR3 in DNA: TGTGCCAGCAGCCCCCATCCCGGGAAAACCTACGAGCAGTACTTC.

This clone was seen a single time. The chain uses TRBV7-9 and TRBJ2-5, with TRBD1 matching 10 bases. Germline V gene lookup returns CDR1 SEHNR and CDR2 FQNEAQ (reference sequence). The CDR3 is 14 amino acids. Trimming removed 2 bases from V and 4 bases from J; junction bases left unmatched: 1. CDR3 sequence (DNA): TGTGCCAGCAGCTTAAGGACAGGGGGAGAGACCCAGTACTTC. Residues: CASSLRTGGETQYF.

This clone has more than one count but fewer than ten. The genes are TRBV6-5 and TRBJ2-5; 9 bases are a match to TRBD2. Trimming took 6 bases from V and 3 from J; bases not matched to a gene: 8. The CDR3 runs 15 residues. Germline CDR1 and CDR2: MNHEY and SVGAGI. This CDR3 is CASRRLAEPKETQYF. Here the CDR3 DNA reads TGTGCCAGCAGGAGACTAGCGGAACCCAAAGAGACCCAGTACTTC.

DNA for the CDR3: TGTGCCAGCAGCCCCGTTGACAGTTACTACGAGCAGTACTTC. This encodes CASSPVDSYYEQYF. V gene TRBV7-9 combines with J gene TRBJ2-5; perhaps TRBD1 as D (5 bases). The end of the DNA is better explained by TRBJ2-7, so the J call may be wrong. Germline CDR1 SEHNR, CDR2 FQNEAQ (reference sequence). The CDR3 length is 14 residues.

The V gene is TRBV7-9, the J gene TRBJ2-5; D may be TRBD2 (6 bases). Trimming shortened V by 4 bases and J by 4 bases, and 16 bases separated the two germline ends. Germline V CDR1 and CDR2: SEHNR, FQNEAQ (reference sequence). CDR3 length equals 15 residues. CDR3 region: CASSSRGVRGETQYF. The CDR3 DNA sequence: TGTGCCAGCAGCTCCCGCGGGGTACGAGGAGAGACCCAGTACTTC.

V usage is TRBV4-1 and J usage is TRBJ1-4; tentatively, D is TRBD1 (5 bases). Trimming removed 1 base from V and 8 bases from J, with 17 bases in between. This CDR3 is built from 16 residues. Looked up from germline, CDR1 is MGHRA and CDR2 is YSYEKL. CDR3 protein: CASSQASGGGIEKLFF. The CDR3, as DNA: TGCGCCAGCAGCCAAGCATCGGGGGGGGGTATCGAAAAACTGTTTTTT.

The V call is TRBV28, the J call TRBJ1-1; possibly TRBD1 for D (6 bases). Trimming cost V 6 bases and J 0 bases, with 17 bases left between them. In germline, CDR1 is MDHEN, CDR2 SYDVKM. This CDR3 has 16 amino acids. The CDR3 is CASSLTGRGMNTEAFF. The CDR3 DNA is TGTGCCAGCAGCCTTACAGGGCGGGGGATGAACACTGAAGCTTTCTTT.